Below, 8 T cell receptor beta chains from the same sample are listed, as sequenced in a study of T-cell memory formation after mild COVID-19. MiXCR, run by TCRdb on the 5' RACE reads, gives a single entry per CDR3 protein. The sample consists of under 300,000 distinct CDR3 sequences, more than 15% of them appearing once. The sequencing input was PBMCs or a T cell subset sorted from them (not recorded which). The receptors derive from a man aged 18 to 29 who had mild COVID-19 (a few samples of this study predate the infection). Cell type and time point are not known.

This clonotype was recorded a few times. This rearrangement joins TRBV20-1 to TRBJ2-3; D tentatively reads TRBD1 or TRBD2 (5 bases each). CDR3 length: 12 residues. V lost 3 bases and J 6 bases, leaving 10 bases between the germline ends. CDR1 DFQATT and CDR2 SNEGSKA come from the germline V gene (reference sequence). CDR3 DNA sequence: TGCAGTGCTAGGGGGACGGCGGATACGCAGTATTTT. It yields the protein CSARGTADTQYF.

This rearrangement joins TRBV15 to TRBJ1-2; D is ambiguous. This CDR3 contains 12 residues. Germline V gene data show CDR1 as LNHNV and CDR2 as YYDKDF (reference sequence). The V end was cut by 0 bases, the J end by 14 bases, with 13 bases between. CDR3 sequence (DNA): TGTGCCACCAGCAGAGACAGGCACCGCTGGACCTTC. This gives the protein CATSRDRHRWTF. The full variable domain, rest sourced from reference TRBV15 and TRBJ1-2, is DAMVIQNPRYQVTQFGKPVTLSCSQTLNHNVMYWYQQKSSQAPKLLFHYYDKDFNNEADTPDNFQSRRPNTSFCFLDIRSPGLGDTAMYLCATSRDRHRWTFGSGTRLTVV.

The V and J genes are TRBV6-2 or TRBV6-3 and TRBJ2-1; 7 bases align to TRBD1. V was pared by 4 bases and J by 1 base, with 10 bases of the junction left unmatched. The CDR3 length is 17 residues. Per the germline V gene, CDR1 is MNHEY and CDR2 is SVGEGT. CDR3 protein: CASSFDRDSGSYNEQFF. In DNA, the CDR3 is TGTGCCAGCAGTTTTGACCGGGACAGCGGATCCTACAATGAGCAGTTCTTC.

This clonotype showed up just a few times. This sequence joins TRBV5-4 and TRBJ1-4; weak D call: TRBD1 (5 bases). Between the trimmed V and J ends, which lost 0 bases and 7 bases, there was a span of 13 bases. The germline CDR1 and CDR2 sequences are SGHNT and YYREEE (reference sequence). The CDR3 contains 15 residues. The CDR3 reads CASSLGGARGEKLFF. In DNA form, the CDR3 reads TGTGCCAGCAGCTTGGGTGGGGCGCGAGGTGAAAAACTGTTTTTT.

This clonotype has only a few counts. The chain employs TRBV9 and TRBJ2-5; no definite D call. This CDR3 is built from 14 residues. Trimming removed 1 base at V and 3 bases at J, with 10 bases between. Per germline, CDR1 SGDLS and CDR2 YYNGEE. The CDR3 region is CASSVMATEETQYF. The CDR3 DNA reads TGTGCCAGCAGCGTAATGGCGACGGAAGAGACCCAGTACTTC. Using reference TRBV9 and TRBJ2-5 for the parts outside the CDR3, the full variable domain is DSGVTQTPKHLITATGQRVTLRCSPRSGDLSVYWYQQSLDQGLQFLIQYYNGEERAKGNILERFSAQQFPDLHSELNLSSLELGDSALYFCASSVMATEETQYFGPGTRLLVL.

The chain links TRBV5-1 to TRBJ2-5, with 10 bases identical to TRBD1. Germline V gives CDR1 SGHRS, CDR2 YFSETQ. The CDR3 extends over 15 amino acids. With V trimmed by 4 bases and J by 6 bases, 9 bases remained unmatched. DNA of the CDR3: TGCGCCAGCAGCCCGGGCGGGACAGGGGAGAAGACCCAGTACTTC. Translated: CASSPGGTGEKTQYF.

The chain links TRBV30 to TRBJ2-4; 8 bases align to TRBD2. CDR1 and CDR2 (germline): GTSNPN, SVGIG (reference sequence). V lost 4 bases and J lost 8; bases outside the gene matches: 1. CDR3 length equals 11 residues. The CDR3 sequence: CAWTGGDIQYF. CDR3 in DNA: TGTGCCTGGACCGGGGGGGACATTCAGTACTTC.

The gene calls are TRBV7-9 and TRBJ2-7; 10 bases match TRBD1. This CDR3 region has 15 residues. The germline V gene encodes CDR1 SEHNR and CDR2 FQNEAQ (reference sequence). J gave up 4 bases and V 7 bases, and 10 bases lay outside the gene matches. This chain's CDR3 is CASILNQGQGYEQYF. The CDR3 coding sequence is TGTGCCAGCATCCTAAATCAGGGACAGGGGTACGAGCAGTACTTC.